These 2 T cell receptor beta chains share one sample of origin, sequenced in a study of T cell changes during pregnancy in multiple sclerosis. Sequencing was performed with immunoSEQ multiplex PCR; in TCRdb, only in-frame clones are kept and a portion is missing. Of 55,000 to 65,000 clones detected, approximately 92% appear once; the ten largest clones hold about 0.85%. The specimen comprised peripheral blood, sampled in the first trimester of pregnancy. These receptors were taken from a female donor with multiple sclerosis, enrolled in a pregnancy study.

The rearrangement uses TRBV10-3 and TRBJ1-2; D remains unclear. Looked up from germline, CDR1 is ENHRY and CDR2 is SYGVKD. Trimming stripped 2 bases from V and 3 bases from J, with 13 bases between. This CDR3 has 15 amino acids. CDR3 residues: CAISETADKDYGYTF. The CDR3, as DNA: TGTGCCATCAGTGAGACTGCCGACAAGGACTATGGCTACACCTTC.

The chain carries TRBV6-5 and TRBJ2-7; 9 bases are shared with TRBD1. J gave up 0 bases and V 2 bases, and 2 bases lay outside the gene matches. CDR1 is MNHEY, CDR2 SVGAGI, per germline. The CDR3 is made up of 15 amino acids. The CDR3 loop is CASSYPTGGSYEQYF. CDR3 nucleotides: TGTGCCAGCAGTTACCCGACAGGGGGCTCCTACGAGCAGTACTTC.